This T cell receptor beta chain was sequenced during a study of shared clonotypes between healthy human individuals. This table comes from immunoSEQ multiplex PCR, and its TCRdb copy is limited to in-frame clones, with some not included. The repertoire holds about 490,000 clones, with around 79% as singletons. The germline V gene encodes CDR1 SEHNR and CDR2 FQNEAQ (reference sequence). The CDR3 loop spans 17 amino acids. V was clipped by 6 bases and J by 3 bases; unmatched bases: 15. This receptor was identified in a woman in her 40s in good health. Some clones in this sample may be carry-over from other donors' samples. Specimen: PBMCs. This chain connects TRBV7-9 to TRBJ2-3; 7 nucleotides line up with TRBD1. CDR3 DNA sequence: TGTGCCAGCAGGGACGACAGGACAGGCCTGGGTACAGATACGCAGTATTTT. Translating it yields CASRDDRTGLGTDTQYF.